The 3 T cell receptor beta chains listed next were all sequenced from one sample in a study of blood T cell repertoires in COVID-19. Only in-frame clones appear in the TCRdb table, and some are missing; sequencing was by immunoSEQ multiplex PCR. The sample holds some 160,000 clones; around 92% are singletons and the top ten take approximately 2.9%. Specimen: peripheral blood. All receptors come from a man in his fifties or sixties with acute or convalescent COVID-19.

The chain is built from TRBV28 and TRBJ1-1; D is uncertain. There are 10 residues in the CDR3. Trimming took 4 bases from V and 7 from J, leaving 4 bases between them. Germline loops: CDR1 MDHEN, CDR2 SYDVKM. DNA for the CDR3: TGTGCCAGCAGTTCCCTTGAAGCTTTCTTT. As protein: CASSSLEAFF. The full variable domain, its missing parts supplied by reference TRBV28 and TRBJ1-1, is DVKVTQSSRYLVKRTGEKVFLECVQDMDHENMFWYRQDPGLGLRLIYFSYDVKMKEKGDIPEGYSVSREKKERFSLILESASTNQTSMYLCASSSLEAFFGQGTRLTVV.

This clone was observed a handful of times. V and J are TRBV5-1 and TRBJ1-4; D might be TRBD1 (5 bases). The CDR3 is 15 amino acids. The V end lost 4 bases, the J end lost 3 bases, and 13 bases lay between the germline ends. The germline V gene encodes CDR1 SGHRS and CDR2 YFSETQ. CDR3 DNA: TGCGCCAGCAGCCGACCGGGGGGACCTAATGAAAAACTGTTTTTT. Encoded protein: CASSRPGGPNEKLFF.

The rearrangement links TRBV5-6 to TRBJ2-5; 9 nucleotides agree with TRBD1. V lost 2 bases, J lost 5 bases, and 13 bases stayed unmatched. This CDR3 is built from 17 residues. Per germline, CDR1 SGHDT and CDR2 YYEEEE. CDR3 protein: CASSLSPQGAGGETQYF. The CDR3 nucleotides read TGTGCCAGCAGCTTATCTCCACAGGGGGCGGGCGGGGAGACCCAGTACTTC. Based on the CDR3 plus reference TRBV5-6 and TRBJ2-5, the full variable domain is DAGVTQSPTHLIKTRGQQVTLRCSPKSGHDTVSWYQQALGQGPQFIFQYYEEEERQRGNFPDRFSGHQFPNYSSELNVNALLLGDSALYLCASSLSPQGAGGETQYFGPGTRLLVL.